This T cell receptor (beta chain) was captured by sequencing in a study of T cells in Graves' hyperthyroidism and ophthalmopathy. Findings and limits, study-wide: Blood also carried most thyroid clonotypes expanded above 0.001.

The cohort's ophthalmopathy patients, a group with duration under 3 months, had a Clinical Activity Score of at least 3 and a NOSPECS grade of at least 4. Diagnoses rested on clinical symptoms, serum thyroxine and TRAb, thyroid ultrasound and orbital computed tomography. Amplification of TCR beta CDR3 regions was performed using RNA transcripts as template. TCR CDR3 underwent first-round RT-PCR with the HTBI primer set. One entry per CDR3 protein, called by TCRdb with MiXCR from the multiplex PCR reads. The sample contains some 530,000 distinct CDR3 sequences, around a fifth of which appear only once. Note on this clonotype: Its specificity is not known.

Germline CDR1 is SGHTA and CDR2 is FQGTGA. The CDR3 is made up of 15 amino acids. With V trimmed by 5 bases and J by 4 bases, 8 bases remained unmatched. The chain uses TRBV7-3 and TRBJ2-1; TRBD2 agrees at 7 bases. The sequenced sample was blood. The receptor comes from a woman in her 70s with Graves' ophthalmopathy. CDR3 in amino acids: CASSESGTPYNEQFF. CDR3 coding DNA: TGTGCCAGCAGCGAAAGCGGGACTCCGTACAATGAGCAGTTCTTC.